A selection of T cell receptor beta chains follows, all from one sample in a study of T cell clones after liver transplantation. Method: immunoSEQ multiplex PCR; TCRdb's copy keeps in-frame clones and lacks some. The table includes about 9,900 clones, 60% to 80% detected once. This specimen consisted of CD8+ T cells from blood, obtained before liver transplant. The receptor source for this set is a human donor who received a liver transplant. Both conserved end residues are part of each CDR3. The D gene is left open where the match is weak. Where a row states a size, it is once, few, many or the class of an expanded clone; other rows omit it.

d_call,clone_size,v_call,j_call,cdr3_aa,cdr3_nt
TRBD2,.,TRBV27,TRBJ2-1,CASSFGFGLAAYNEQFF,TGTGCCAGCAGTTTCGGGTTTGGACTAGCGGCATACAATGAGCAGTTCTTC
.,.,TRBV11-3,TRBJ2-2,CASSLSSGLLNTGELFF,TGTGCCAGCAGCTTATCGTCCGGGCTTTTGAACACCGGGGAGCTGTTTTTT
TRBD1,.,TRBV7-9,TRBJ1-4,CASRRQQGAQNTPNEKLFF,TGTGCCAGCAGACGACAACAGGGGGCGCAAAATACCCCTAATGAAAAACTGTTTTTT
.,.,TRBV5-6,TRBJ2-7,CASSLRDPRSYEQYF,TGTGCCAGCAGCTTGAGGGACCCGCGCTCCTACGAGCAGTACTTC
TRBD2,.,TRBV7-2,TRBJ2-1,CASSLVSSGEQFF,TGTGCCAGCAGCTTAGTGTCTAGCGGTGAGCAGTTCTTC
.,medium-sized,TRBV21-1,TRBJ2-5,CAGPGLQYF,TGTGCCGGACCGGGACTCCAGTACTTC
TRBD2,.,TRBV25-1,TRBJ2-1,CASSRIVVSGSQLEQFF,TGTGCCAGCAGTCGAATAGTGGTGAGCGGGAGTCAGCTTGAGCAGTTCTTC
.,.,TRBV29-1,TRBJ2-1,CSAPDSEQFF,TGCAGCGCCCCCGACAGTGAGCAGTTCTTC
.,.,TRBV7-9,TRBJ1-5,CASSSTSGSNQPQHF,TGTGCCAGCAGCTCAACTTCCGGGAGCAATCAGCCCCAGCATTTT
.,.,TRBV27,TRBJ2-1,CASSLSWYNEQFF,TGTGCCAGCAGTTTATCATGGTACAATGAGCAGTTCTTC
.,.,TRBV9,TRBJ2-3,CASSVGSVNTDTQYF,TGTGCCAGCAGCGTAGGATCCGTAAACACAGATACGCAGTATTTT
.,.,TRBV21-1,TRBJ2-5,CASSRQETQYF,TGTGCCAGCAGCCGCCAGGAGACCCAGTACTTC
.,.,TRBV4-1,TRBJ2-5,CASSQATGMETQYF,TGCGCCAGCAGCCAAGCTACGGGGATGGAGACCCAGTACTTC
TRBD1,.,TRBV5-4,TRBJ2-7,CASGRGTGSYEQYF,TGTGCCAGCGGAAGAGGGACAGGCTCCTACGAGCAGTACTTC
TRBD1,.,TRBV28,TRBJ1-5,CASSPDRGNQPQHF,TGTGCCAGCAGCCCTGACAGGGGCAATCAGCCCCAGCATTTT
TRBD2,.,TRBV11-2,TRBJ2-5,CASSLDRLAGGLGETQYF,TGTGCCAGCAGCTTAGATCGGCTAGCGGGAGGGCTGGGAGAGACCCAGTACTTC
.,large,TRBV2,TRBJ1-1,CASSEPKMNTEAFF,TGTGCCAGCAGTGAACCGAAAATGAACACTGAAGCTTTCTTT
.,once,TRBV4-1,TRBJ1-2,CASSIQFPDGDSYGYTF,TGCGCCAGCAGCATCCAATTCCCTGACGGAGACTCCTATGGCTACACCTTC
.,.,TRBV5-1,TRBJ2-7,CASSRGSDGAYEQYF,TGCGCCAGCAGCCGGGGGAGTGATGGAGCGTACGAGCAGTACTTC